The clone carrying this T cell receptor (beta chain) has only one observation. Assay used: immunoSEQ multiplex PCR; TCRdb lists only in-frame clones, some missing. Of just over 300,000 clones in the sample, 90% were seen once. This sample was included in a study of blood T cell repertoires in COVID-19. About the research overall: Whether acute or convalescent, the COVID-19 samples came from the United States, Italy and Spain. From T cells, B-cell-depleted T cells, or PBMCs came the material, which was cDNA or gDNA.

This TCR was sampled from a woman under 30 with acute COVID-19. What was sequenced was PBMCs or T cells enriched from blood (not recorded which).

CDR3 region: CASSNRQGGISGNTIYF. CDR3 nucleotides: TGTGCCAGCAGCAATAGACAGGGTGGTATTTCTGGAAACACCATATATTTT. The chain is built from TRBV2 and TRBJ1-3; 7 nucleotides line up with TRBD1. This CDR3 contains 17 residues. CDR1 and CDR2 (germline): SNHLY, FYNNEI. V lost 6 bases to trimming and J lost 1 base; unmatched junction nucleotides: 12.